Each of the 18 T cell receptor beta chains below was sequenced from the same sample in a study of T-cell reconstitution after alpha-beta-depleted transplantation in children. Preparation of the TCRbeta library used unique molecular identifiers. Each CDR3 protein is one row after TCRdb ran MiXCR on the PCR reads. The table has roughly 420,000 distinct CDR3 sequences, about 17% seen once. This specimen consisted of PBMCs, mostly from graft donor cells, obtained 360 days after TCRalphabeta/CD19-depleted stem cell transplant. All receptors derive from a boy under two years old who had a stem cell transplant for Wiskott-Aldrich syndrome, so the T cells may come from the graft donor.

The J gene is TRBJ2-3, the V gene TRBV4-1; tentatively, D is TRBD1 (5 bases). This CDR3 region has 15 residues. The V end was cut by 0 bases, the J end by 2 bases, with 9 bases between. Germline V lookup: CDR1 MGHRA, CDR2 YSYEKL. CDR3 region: CASSQEPGLTDTQYF. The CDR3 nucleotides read TGCGCCAGCAGCCAAGAACCAGGGCTCACAGATACGCAGTATTTT.

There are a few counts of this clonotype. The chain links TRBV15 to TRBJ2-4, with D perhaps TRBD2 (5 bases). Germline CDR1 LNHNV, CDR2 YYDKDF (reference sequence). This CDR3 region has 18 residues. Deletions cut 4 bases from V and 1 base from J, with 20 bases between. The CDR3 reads CATSKSIDKRLAKNIQYF. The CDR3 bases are TGTGCCACCAGCAAAAGTATAGACAAGCGGCTGGCCAAAAACATTCAGTACTTC.

The CDR3 nucleotides are TGTGCCAGCAGCAGGGGACTAGCGGGGGGATCTGATACGCAGTATTTT. This sequence encodes CASSRGLAGGSDTQYF. The chain uses TRBV7-2 and TRBJ2-3; 15 bases align to TRBD2. Per germline, CDR1 SGHTA and CDR2 FQGNSA. The CDR3 covers 16 residues. With V trimmed by 5 bases and J by 6 bases, 6 bases remained unmatched.

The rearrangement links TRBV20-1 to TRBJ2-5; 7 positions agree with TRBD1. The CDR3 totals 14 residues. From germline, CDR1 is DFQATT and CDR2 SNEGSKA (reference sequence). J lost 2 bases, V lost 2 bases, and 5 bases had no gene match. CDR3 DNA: TGCAGTGCTAGATACCTGGGACAGCAAGAGACCCAGTACTTC. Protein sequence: CSARYLGQQETQYF.

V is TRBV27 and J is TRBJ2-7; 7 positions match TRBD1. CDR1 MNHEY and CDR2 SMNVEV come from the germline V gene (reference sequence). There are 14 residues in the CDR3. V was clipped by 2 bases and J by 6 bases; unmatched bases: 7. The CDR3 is CASSLGRGRFEQYF. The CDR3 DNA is TGTGCCAGCAGTTTAGGAAGGGGGCGCTTCGAGCAGTACTTC.

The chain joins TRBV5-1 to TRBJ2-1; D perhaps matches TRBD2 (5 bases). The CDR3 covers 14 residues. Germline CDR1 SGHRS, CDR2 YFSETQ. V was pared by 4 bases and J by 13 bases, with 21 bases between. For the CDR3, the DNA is TGCGCCAGCAGCCCTACCCTTTTACTAGTCGGACAGTTCTTC. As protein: CASSPTLLLVGQFF.

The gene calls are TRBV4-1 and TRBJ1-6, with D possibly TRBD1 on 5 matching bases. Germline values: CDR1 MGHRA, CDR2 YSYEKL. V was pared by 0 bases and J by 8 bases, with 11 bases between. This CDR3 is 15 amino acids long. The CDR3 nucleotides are TGCGCCAGCAGCCAAGAAAGGGGCGGGGATTCACCCCTCCACTTT. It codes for CASSQERGGDSPLHF.

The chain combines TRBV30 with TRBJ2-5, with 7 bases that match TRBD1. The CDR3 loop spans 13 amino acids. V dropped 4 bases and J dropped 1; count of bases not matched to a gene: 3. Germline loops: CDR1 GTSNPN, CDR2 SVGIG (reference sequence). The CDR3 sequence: CAWTGTVQETQYF. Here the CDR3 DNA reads TGTGCCTGGACCGGGACAGTCCAAGAGACCCAGTACTTC.

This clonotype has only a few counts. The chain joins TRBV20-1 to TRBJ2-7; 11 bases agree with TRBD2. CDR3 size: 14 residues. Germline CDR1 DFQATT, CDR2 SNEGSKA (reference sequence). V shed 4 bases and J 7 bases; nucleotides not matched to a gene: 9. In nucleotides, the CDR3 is TGCAGTGCTAACATAGCGGGAGGGCCGCCGGAGCAGTACTTC. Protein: CSANIAGGPPEQYF.

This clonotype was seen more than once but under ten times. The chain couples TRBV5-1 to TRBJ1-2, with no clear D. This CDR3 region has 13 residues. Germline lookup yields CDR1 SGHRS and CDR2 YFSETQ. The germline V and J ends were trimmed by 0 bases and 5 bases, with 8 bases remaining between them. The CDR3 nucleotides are TGCGCCAGCAGCTTGGTCGAACCTTATGGCTACACCTTC. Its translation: CASSLVEPYGYTF.

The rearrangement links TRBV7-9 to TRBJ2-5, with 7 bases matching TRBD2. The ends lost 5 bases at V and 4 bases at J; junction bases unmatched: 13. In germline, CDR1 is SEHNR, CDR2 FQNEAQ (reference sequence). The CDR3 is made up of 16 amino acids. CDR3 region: CASSPPGGRGPETQYF. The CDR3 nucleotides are TGTGCCAGCAGCCCCCCAGGCGGGAGAGGCCCAGAGACCCAGTACTTC.

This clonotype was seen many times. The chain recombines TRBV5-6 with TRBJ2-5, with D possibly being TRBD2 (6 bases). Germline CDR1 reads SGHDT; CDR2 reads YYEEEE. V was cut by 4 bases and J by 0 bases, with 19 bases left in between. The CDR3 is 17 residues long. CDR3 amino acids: CASSPEKGGGYQETQYF. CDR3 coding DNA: TGTGCCAGCAGCCCGGAAAAGGGAGGAGGGTACCAAGAGACCCAGTACTTC.

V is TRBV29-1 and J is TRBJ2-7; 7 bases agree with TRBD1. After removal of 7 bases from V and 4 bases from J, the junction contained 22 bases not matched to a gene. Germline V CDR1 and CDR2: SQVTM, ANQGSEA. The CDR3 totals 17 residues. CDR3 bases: TGCAGCGCTATGTCCTTTCCAGGGGGTCTGCGCGATTACGAGCAGTACTTC. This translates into CSAMSFPGGLRDYEQYF.

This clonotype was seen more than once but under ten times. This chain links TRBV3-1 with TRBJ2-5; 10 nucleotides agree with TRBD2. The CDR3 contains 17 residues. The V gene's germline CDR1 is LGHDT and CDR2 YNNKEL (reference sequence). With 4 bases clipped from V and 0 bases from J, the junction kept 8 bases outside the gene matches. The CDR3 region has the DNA TGTGCCAGCAGCCGAAGGTGGCTAGCGGGGGACCAAGAGACCCAGTACTTC. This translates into CASSRRWLAGDQETQYF.

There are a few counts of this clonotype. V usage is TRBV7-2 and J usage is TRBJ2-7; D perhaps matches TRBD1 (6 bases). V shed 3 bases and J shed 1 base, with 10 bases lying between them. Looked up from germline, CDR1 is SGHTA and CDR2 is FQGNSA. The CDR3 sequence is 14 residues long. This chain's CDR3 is CASSFAGESYEQYF. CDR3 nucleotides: TGTGCCAGCAGCTTCGCAGGGGAGTCCTACGAGCAGTACTTC.

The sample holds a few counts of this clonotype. For the CDR3, the DNA is TGTGCCAGCACCACCCCTGGGGGCAGGGGATTCGATGAGCAGTTCTTC. As protein: CASTTPGGRGFDEQFF. The rearrangement joins TRBV2 to TRBJ2-1; tentative D call: TRBD1 (6 bases). The V and J ends lost 7 bases and 8 bases respectively, with 24 bases between them. This CDR3 has 16 amino acids. The V gene's germline CDR1 is SNHLY and CDR2 FYNNEI. Based on the CDR3 plus reference TRBV2 and TRBJ2-1, the full variable domain is EPEVTQTPSHQVTQMGQEVILRCVPISNHLYFYWYRQILGQKVEFLVSFYNNEISEKSEIFDDQFSVERPDGSNFTLKIRSTKLEDSAMYFCASTTPGGRGFDEQFFGPGTRLTVL.

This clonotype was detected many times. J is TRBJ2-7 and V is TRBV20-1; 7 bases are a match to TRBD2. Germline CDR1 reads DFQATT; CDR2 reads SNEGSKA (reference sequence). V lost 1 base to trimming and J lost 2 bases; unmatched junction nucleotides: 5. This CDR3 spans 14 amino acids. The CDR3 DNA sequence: TGCAGTGCTAGAGGGGCTAGCGGTCCCTACGAGCAGTACTTC. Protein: CSARGASGPYEQYF.

In DNA, the CDR3 is TGCGCCAGCAGCCGGGGACAGTATCAGCCCCAGCATTTT. As protein: CASSRGQYQPQHF. The chain joins TRBV4-1 to TRBJ1-5; the match to TRBD1 covers 7 bases. Per germline, CDR1 MGHRA and CDR2 YSYEKL. The CDR3 runs 13 residues. The V segment lost 4 bases and the J segment 5 bases; nucleotides outside the gene matches: 2.